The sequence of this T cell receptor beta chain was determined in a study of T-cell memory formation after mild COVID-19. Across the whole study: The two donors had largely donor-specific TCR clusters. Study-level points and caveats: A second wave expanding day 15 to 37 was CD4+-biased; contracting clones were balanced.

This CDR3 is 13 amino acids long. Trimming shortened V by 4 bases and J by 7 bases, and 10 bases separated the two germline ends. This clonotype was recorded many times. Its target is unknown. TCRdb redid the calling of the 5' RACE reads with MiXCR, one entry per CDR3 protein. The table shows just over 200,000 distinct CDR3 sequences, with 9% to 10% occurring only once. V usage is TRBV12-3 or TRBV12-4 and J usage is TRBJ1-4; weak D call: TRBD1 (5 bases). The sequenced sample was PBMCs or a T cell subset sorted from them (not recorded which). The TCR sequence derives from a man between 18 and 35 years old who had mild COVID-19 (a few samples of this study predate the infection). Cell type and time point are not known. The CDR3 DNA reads TGTGCCAGCAGTTATTTTGGGGGTGAAAAACTGTTTTTT. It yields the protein CASSYFGGEKLFF.